This TCR beta chain was sequenced during a study of preoperative IRX-2 immunotherapy in early breast cancer. Using immunoSEQ multiplex PCR, the repertoire was profiled, and TCRdb retains in-frame clones only, with some absent. Of 3,000 to 4,000 clones listed, approximately 76% are singletons. This CDR3 is 14 amino acids long. Germline values: CDR1 KGHSH, CDR2 LQKENI. The V end was cut by 4 bases, the J end by 1 base, with 8 bases between. Stated treatment: preoperative locoregional IRX-2 cytokine immunotherapy. Preoperative locoregional IRX-2 cytokine immunotherapy was tested in the phase Ib source study.

This sequence was found in a human donor with breast cancer. J is TRBJ1-5 and V is TRBV18, with no clear D. Sample: tumor tissue, taken after IRX-2 immunotherapy. The CDR3 DNA reads as TGTGCCAGCTCACTAACAGAGAGCAATCAGCCCCAGCATTTT. Its translation: CASSLTESNQPQHF.